This TCR beta chain stems from a study of T-cell reconstitution after alpha-beta-depleted transplantation in children. Unique molecular identifiers were built into the TCRbeta library. TCRdb fed the PCR reads into MiXCR, producing one record per CDR3 protein. The table shows about 980,000 distinct CDR3 sequences, with about 29% occurring only once. Study results and limitations: Surviving recipient T cells and thymic progenitors accounted for the high day-60 TCRbeta diversity observed in some patients. By one year post-transplant, T-cell counts and diversity largely arose from T cells that were newly produced. Reportedly, only several hundred clones from non-depleted graft cells drove alpha-beta T-cell counts at about two months.

To note about this clonotype: Its matching antigen is unknown.

Sequencing used PBMCs, mostly from graft donor cells, obtained 360 days after TCRalphabeta/CD19-depleted stem cell transplant. The origin of this receptor is a boy in the first two years of life who had a stem cell transplant for SCID, so the T cells may come from the graft donor.

CDR3 sequence: CASSFTRGDQPQHF. CDR3 DNA: TGTGCCAGCAGTTTCACGCGGGGGGATCAGCCCCAGCATTTT. The chain carries TRBV28 and TRBJ1-5, with D possibly being TRBD1 (5 bases). The CDR3 loop spans 14 amino acids. CDR1 and CDR2 from the germline V gene are MDHEN and SYDVKM. The V end was cut by 3 bases, the J end by 5 bases, with 11 bases between.